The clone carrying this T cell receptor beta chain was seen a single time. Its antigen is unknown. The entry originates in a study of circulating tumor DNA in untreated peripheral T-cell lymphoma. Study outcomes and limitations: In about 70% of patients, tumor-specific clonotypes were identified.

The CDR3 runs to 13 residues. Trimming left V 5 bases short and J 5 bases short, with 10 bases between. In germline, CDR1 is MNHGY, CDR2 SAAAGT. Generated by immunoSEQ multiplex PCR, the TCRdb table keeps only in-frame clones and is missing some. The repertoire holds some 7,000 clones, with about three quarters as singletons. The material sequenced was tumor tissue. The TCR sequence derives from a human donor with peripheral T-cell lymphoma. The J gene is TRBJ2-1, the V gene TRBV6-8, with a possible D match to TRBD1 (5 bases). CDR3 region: CASSKTEDNEQFF. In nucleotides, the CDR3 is TGTGCCAGCAGTAAGACAGAGGACAATGAGCAGTTCTTC.